Listed below are T cell receptor beta chains from one sample, sequenced in a study of T-cell memory formation after mild COVID-19. MiXCR, run by TCRdb on the 5' RACE reads, gives a single entry per CDR3 protein. The sample records hundreds of thousands of distinct CDR3 sequences, about 20% being singletons. The sequenced sample was PBMCs or a T cell subset sorted from them (not recorded which). All receptors come from an adult woman who had mild COVID-19 (a few samples of this study predate the infection). Cell type and time point are not known. The CDR3 runs from the conserved cysteine through the conserved F or W. The D gene is left open where the match is weak. Some rows mark clone size as missing; the rest say once, few, many or name a class of expanded clone.

clone_size j_call v_call d_call cdr3_nt cdr3_aa
few TRBJ1-2 TRBV21-1 - TGTGCCAGCAGCAAGACGCAGGGTGGCGGCTACACCTTC CASSKTQGGGYTF
few TRBJ2-1 TRBV9 - TGTGCCAGCAGCGTAGACGGGAGAATTGGTAATGAGCAGTTCTTC CASSVDGRIGNEQFF
few TRBJ2-7 TRBV12-3/TRBV12-4 TRBD2 TGTGCCAGCAGGTCTAGCGGGAGTACCCGCGAGCAGTACTTC CASRSSGSTREQYF
few TRBJ2-1 TRBV11-2 - TGTGCCAGCATCGGGCTTGACAATGAGCAGTTCTTC CASIGLDNEQFF
- TRBJ2-3 TRBV7-7 TRBD2 TGTGCCAGCAGCGCCGGTAGCGGGTCCCCCGATACGCAGTATTTT CASSAGSGSPDTQYF
few TRBJ2-7 TRBV12-3/TRBV12-4 - TGTGCCAGCAGTTTAGGGCGGGACGGGAACTACGAGCAGTACTTC CASSLGRDGNYEQYF
few TRBJ2-7 TRBV6-5 TRBD1 TGTGCCAGCAGTTACCAGGGACAGGGGTTCCCCTACGAGCAGTACTTC CASSYQGQGFPYEQYF
few TRBJ1-1 TRBV10-3 TRBD1 TGTGCCATCAGTGAGACAGGGGAGGCCACTGAAGCTTTCTTT CAISETGEATEAFF
few TRBJ1-2 TRBV25-1 - TGTGCCAGCAGTGAAGTTAACTATGGCTACACCTTC CASSEVNYGYTF
- TRBJ1-1 TRBV24-1 TRBD1 TGTGCCACCAGTGGGCCCCCCGAGGACAGGGGGCGGGTGAACACTGAAGCTTTCTTT CATSGPPEDRGRVNTEAFF
few TRBJ1-5 TRBV7-7 - TGTGCCAGCAGCCAGGGAGTGGATCAGCCCCAGCATTTT CASSQGVDQPQHF
- TRBJ2-1 TRBV24-1 TRBD1 TGTGCCACCTCGGGTGACAGGGGAAGCAATGAGCAGTTCTTC CATSGDRGSNEQFF
few TRBJ2-1 TRBV5-1 TRBD1 TGCGCCAGCAGCTTGGCAGGGGGCATGAATGAGCAGTTCTTC CASSLAGGMNEQFF
many TRBJ2-1 TRBV4-2 TRBD2 TGTGCCAGCAGCCCGACTAGCGGGATGGCTGAGCAGTTCTTC CASSPTSGMAEQFF
- TRBJ2-5 TRBV24-1 TRBD1 TGTGCCACCAGTGACCAGACAGGGATCAAGGAGACCCAGTACTTC CATSDQTGIKETQYF
few TRBJ1-1 TRBV12-3/TRBV12-4 - TGTGCCCCCACGGGGGAGGAGGACACTGAAGCTTTCTTT CAPTGEEDTEAFF
many TRBJ2-1 TRBV7-2 - TGTGCCAGCAGCTTATACGGTGAGCAGTTCTTC CASSLYGEQFF
- TRBJ1-2 TRBV5-4 - TGTGCCAGCAGCTCCCTCACAGGGAGTCTCTATGGCTACACCTTC CASSSLTGSLYGYTF
- TRBJ2-1 TRBV5-6 TRBD1 TGTGCCAGCATCTGGGACAGGGAAGACTACAATGAGCAGTTCTTC CASIWDREDYNEQFF
few TRBJ2-5 TRBV5-6 - TGTGCCAGCAGCCCGGGGACTCCGGGGACCCAGTACTTC CASSPGTPGTQYF
- TRBJ1-2 TRBV6-5 TRBD1 TGTGCCAGCAGTTACTCGCAGGGGGCCTCTGGCTACACCTTC CASSYSQGASGYTF
- TRBJ2-3 TRBV30 - TGTGCCTGGAGGCCATCGTCAAAGAAGGCAGATACGCAGTATTTT CAWRPSSKKADTQYF
- TRBJ1-1 TRBV11-1 TRBD1 TGTGCCAGCAGCTACCGGACAGGGGTGAACACTGAAGCTTTCTTT CASSYRTGVNTEAFF
few TRBJ2-3 TRBV5-1 - TGCGCCAGCAGCGGGCTTTACGGGGATACGCAGTATTTT CASSGLYGDTQYF
- TRBJ2-3 TRBV5-6 TRBD2 TGTGCCAGCAGCTTGCTCCGGGAGGGCTTGGATACGCAGTATTTT CASSLLREGLDTQYF
- TRBJ1-6 TRBV30 - TGTGCCTGGAGACAGACCGTATACTCCTATAATTCACCCCTCCACTTT CAWRQTVYSYNSPLHF
- TRBJ1-3 TRBV5-1 - TGCGCCAGCAGCCTGCGAGCGGGAAGCTCTGGAAACACCATATATTTT CASSLRAGSSGNTIYF
- TRBJ2-5 TRBV20-1 - TGCAGTGCCCAGAGGGAGACCCAGTACTTC CSAQRETQYF
- TRBJ2-1 TRBV7-2 - TGTGCCAGCAGCTTAGGCCTCCACTTGGGGCAGTTCTTC CASSLGLHLGQFF
- TRBJ2-2 TRBV11-3 TRBD2 TGTGCCAGCACCAGCGGGAGGATACGGGCCGGGGAGCTGTTTTTT CASTSGRIRAGELFF
- TRBJ1-2 TRBV30 - TGTGCCTGGACTAACCCTAACTATGGCTACACCTTC CAWTNPNYGYTF
few TRBJ2-1 TRBV7-3 TRBD2 TGTGCCAGCAGCTTATCGCCCCTAGCGGGGGGTTCTGAGCAGTTCTTC CASSLSPLAGGSEQFF
- TRBJ1-1 TRBV7-3 - TGTGCCAGCAGAGAGGGGTCGAACACTGAAGCTTTCTTT CASREGSNTEAFF
few TRBJ1-5 TRBV18 - TGTGCCAGCTCACCGGGCAGCTATAGCAATCAGCCCCAGCATTTT CASSPGSYSNQPQHF
- TRBJ1-1 TRBV12-3/TRBV12-4 - TGTGCCAGCAGTTACCAGGGGCGTGGAACTGAAGCTTTCTTT CASSYQGRGTEAFF
few TRBJ2-7 TRBV12-3/TRBV12-4 - TGTGCCAGCAGTTTTGGGTATGAAGGGGAGCAGTACTTC CASSFGYEGEQYF
many TRBJ2-1 TRBV5-1 - TGCGCCAGCAGCCTCCGGGGCCTGAATGAGCAGTTCTTC CASSLRGLNEQFF
few TRBJ2-1 TRBV12-3/TRBV12-4 - TGTGCCAGCAGGGAGGGTTACAATGAGCAGTTCTTC CASREGYNEQFF
- TRBJ2-1 TRBV12-3/TRBV12-4 TRBD2 TGTGCCAGCAGTTTAAGCGGGAGGGTTATCAATGAGCAGTTCTTC CASSLSGRVINEQFF
- TRBJ2-1 TRBV24-1 - TGTGCCACCAGTGAGACCGTAACTGAGCAGTTCTTC CATSETVTEQFF
- TRBJ2-7 TRBV3-1 - TGTGCCAGCAGCCGGAACCAACAGGGCCGGGAGCAGTACTTC CASSRNQQGREQYF
- TRBJ1-2 TRBV29-1 TRBD1 TGCAGCGTTCGTACAGGGGGCTATGGCTACACCTTC CSVRTGGYGYTF
few TRBJ2-2 TRBV4-3 - TGCGCCAGCAGCCAAGGCGGCAGTGGCACCGGGGAGCTGTTTTTT CASSQGGSGTGELFF
- TRBJ1-5 TRBV20-1 - TGCAGTGCCCCGGAGGGGAACAATCAGCCCCAGCATTTT CSAPEGNNQPQHF